This is a list of T cell receptor beta chains from one sample in a study of T cell responses to AZD1222 COVID-19 vaccine. TCRdb's copy holds only in-frame clones and misses some; the assay was immunoSEQ multiplex PCR. The table records about 130,000 clones, approximately 84% of them present only once. The specimen was peripheral blood, collected on day 0 of AZD1222 vaccination. These TCRs come from an adult in good health. The CDR3 runs from the conserved cysteine through the conserved F or W. D genes are given only for firm matches. Some rows have no size entry. The others give once, few or many, or a class for an expanded clone.

D | J | size | V | DNA | CDR3
. | TRBJ2-2 | . | TRBV10-3 | TGTGCCATCAGTGAGTCAGGAGGGACGGGGGTCACCGGGGAGCTGTTTTTT | CAISESGGTGVTGELFF
. | TRBJ2-6 | once | TRBV28 | TGTGCCAGCAGTATAACAGTTTCTGGGGCCAACGTCCTGACTTTC | CASSITVSGANVLTF
TRBD1 | TRBJ2-7 | . | TRBV5-1 | TGCGCCAGCAGCCATCACCTCCTGGCGGGACAGGACTACGAGCAGTACTTC | CASSHHLLAGQDYEQYF
. | TRBJ1-5 | . | TRBV3-1/TRBV3-2 | TGTGCCAGCAGCCTCACAGGCAATCAGCCCCAGCATTTT | CASSLTGNQPQHF
. | TRBJ1-3 | . | TRBV28 | TGTGCCAGCAGATTCAGGGGTGTCTCTGGAAACACCATATATTTT | CASRFRGVSGNTIYF
TRBD1 | TRBJ1-4 | . | TRBV9 | TGTGCCAGCAGCCCGGACAGGGGCCCGAATGAAAAACTGTTTTTT | CASSPDRGPNEKLFF
. | TRBJ1-2 | . | TRBV9 | TGTGCCAGCAGTAGTGCAGGGGCTGCCTATGGCTACACCTTC | CASSSAGAAYGYTF
TRBD1 | TRBJ1-2 | . | TRBV18 | TGTGCCAGCTCACCACCTTCCCTGGGCAGGGGGCTTGGCTACACCTTC | CASSPPSLGRGLGYTF
TRBD1 | TRBJ2-7 | . | TRBV2 | TGTGCCAGCAGGGACGACAGGGGGTACGAGCAGTACTTC | CASRDDRGYEQYF
. | TRBJ2-3 | . | TRBV5-4 | TGTGCCAGCAGCTTGGCCGGGACTCTAGGGACAGATACGCAGTATTTT | CASSLAGTLGTDTQYF
TRBD1 | TRBJ2-5 | once | TRBV5-1 | TGCGCCAGCAGCAGTGCAGGACAGGTACAAGAGACCCAGTACTTC | CASSSAGQVQETQYF
. | TRBJ1-6 | . | TRBV21-1 | TGTGCCAGCAGCAAAGGTGGACAAGGTAATAATTCACCCCTCCACTTT | CASSKGGQGNNSPLHF
TRBD2 | TRBJ2-2 | . | TRBV2 | TGTGCCAGCAGTGTGGGACTAGCGGGGGGCCACTCCTTTGGCGGGGAGCTGTTTTTT | CASSVGLAGGHSFGGELFF
TRBD1 | TRBJ1-2 | . | TRBV7-2 | TGTGCCAGCAGCTCGATCCCTCCCGGGACAGGGGACGGCTACACCTTC | CASSSIPPGTGDGYTF
. | TRBJ2-1 | . | TRBV7-3 | TGTGCCAGCAGCTTACTAGGAGCTTTCAATGAGCAGTTCTTC | CASSLLGAFNEQFF
. | TRBJ2-1 | . | TRBV9 | TGTGCCAGCAGCCTATTCGGGACCCCTTACAATGAGCAGTTCTTC | CASSLFGTPYNEQFF